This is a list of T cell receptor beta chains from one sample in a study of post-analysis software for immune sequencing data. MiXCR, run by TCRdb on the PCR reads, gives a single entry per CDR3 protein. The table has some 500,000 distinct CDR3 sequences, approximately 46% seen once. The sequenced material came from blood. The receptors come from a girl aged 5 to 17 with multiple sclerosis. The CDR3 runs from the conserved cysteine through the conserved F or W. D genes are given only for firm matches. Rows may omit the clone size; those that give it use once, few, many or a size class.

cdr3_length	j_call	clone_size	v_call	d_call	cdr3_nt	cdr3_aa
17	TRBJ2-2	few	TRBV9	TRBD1	TGTGCCAGCAGCCCATCCCCCGGGACAGTAAACACCGGGGAGCTGTTTTTT	CASSPSPGTVNTGELFF
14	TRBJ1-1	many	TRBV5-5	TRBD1	TGTGCCAGCAGCGGAGGGACAGGGCCCACTGAAGCTTTCTTT	CASSGGTGPTEAFF
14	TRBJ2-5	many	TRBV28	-	TGTGCCAGCAGTCTTGAGGGGGTGGAAGAGACCCAGTACTTC	CASSLEGVEETQYF
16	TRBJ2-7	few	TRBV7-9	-	TGTGCCAGCAGCTTATCCCACATTACAGGGAAGTACGAGCAGTACTTC	CASSLSHITGKYEQYF
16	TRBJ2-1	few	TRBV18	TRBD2	TGTGCCAGCTCCCCCATGACTAGCGGGAGTTATAATGAGCAGTTCTTC	CASSPMTSGSYNEQFF
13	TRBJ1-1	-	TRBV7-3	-	TGTACCAGCACACAGGGAACCGGGACTGAAGCTTTCTTT	CTSTQGTGTEAFF
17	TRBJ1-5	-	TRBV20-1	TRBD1	TGCAGTGCTAGGACCGGGACAGGGGGTAAATGGGCTCAGCCCCAGCATTTT	CSARTGTGGKWAQPQHF
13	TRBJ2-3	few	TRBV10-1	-	TGCGCCAGCAGTGATGGCCAGGGAGATACGCAGTATTTT	CASSDGQGDTQYF
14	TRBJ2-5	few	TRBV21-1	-	TGTGCCAGCATCCCGGCAGGGGGAGGAGAGACCCAGTACTTC	CASIPAGGGETQYF
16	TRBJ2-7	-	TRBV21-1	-	TGTGCCAGCAGCAAAGCAGGGCCACCCCGCAACTACGAGCAGTACTTC	CASSKAGPPRNYEQYF
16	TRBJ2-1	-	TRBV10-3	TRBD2	TGTGCCATCAGTGACGGGACTAGCGGGAAGAAGAATGAGCAGTTCTTC	CAISDGTSGKKNEQFF